These T cell receptor beta chains were read from a single sample in a study of T cells in Graves' hyperthyroidism and ophthalmopathy. TCRdb processed the multiplex PCR reads anew with MiXCR; each CDR3 protein has one entry. The sample lists about 640,000 distinct CDR3 sequences, 20% occurring once. Sequenced material: blood. Every receptor here comes from a man aged 25-40 years with Graves' ophthalmopathy. Each CDR3 is given with its conserved first and last residue. The D gene is left open where the match is weak. Expanded clones get a size class; other rows say once, few or many, or leave the size out.

CDR3aa: CATSSPGHLETQYF
CDR3nt: TGTGCCACCAGCTCACCTGGACATTTGGAGACCCAGTACTTC
j_gene: TRBJ2-5
d_gene: -
v_gene: TRBV15
abundance: few
len: 14

CDR3aa: CASEGQDRPRNTIYF
CDR3nt: TGTGCCAGCGAGGGTCAAGACAGACCAAGAAACACCATATATTTT
j_gene: TRBJ1-3
d_gene: -
v_gene: TRBV28
abundance: few
len: 15

CDR3aa: CASSLIRHGELFF
CDR3nt: TGTGCCAGCAGCTTAATCCGTCACGGGGAGCTGTTTTTT
j_gene: TRBJ2-2
d_gene: -
v_gene: TRBV11-2
abundance: many
len: 13

CDR3aa: CASSLDQSYEQYF
CDR3nt: TGCGCCAGCAGCTTGGACCAATCCTACGAGCAGTACTTC
j_gene: TRBJ2-7
d_gene: -
v_gene: TRBV5-1
abundance: many
len: 13

CDR3aa: CASSYDQGALYEQYF
CDR3nt: TGTGCCAGCAGTTACGATCAGGGGGCCCTCTACGAGCAGTACTTC
j_gene: TRBJ2-7
d_gene: TRBD1
v_gene: TRBV6-6
abundance: few
len: 15

CDR3aa: CASSVLEGASYNEQFF
CDR3nt: TGTGCCAGCAGCGTATTAGAGGGCGCATCCTACAATGAGCAGTTCTTC
j_gene: TRBJ2-1
d_gene: -
v_gene: TRBV9
abundance: few
len: 16

CDR3aa: CASRDTAYEQYF
CDR3nt: TGTGCCAGTAGGGACACAGCCTACGAGCAGTACTTC
j_gene: TRBJ2-7
d_gene: -
v_gene: TRBV2
abundance: many
len: 12

CDR3aa: CASSQERSGGEKLFF
CDR3nt: TGCGCCAGCAGCCAAGAAAGGTCAGGGGGTGAAAAACTGTTTTTT
j_gene: TRBJ1-4
d_gene: TRBD1
v_gene: TRBV4-3
abundance: -
len: 15

CDR3aa: CASGYYEQYF
CDR3nt: TGTGCCAGCGGGTACTACGAGCAGTACTTC
j_gene: TRBJ2-7
d_gene: -
v_gene: TRBV28
abundance: -
len: 10

CDR3aa: CASSPSGTEYNEQFF
CDR3nt: TGTGCCAGCAGTCCCAGCGGGACTGAATACAATGAGCAGTTCTTC
j_gene: TRBJ2-1
d_gene: TRBD2
v_gene: TRBV12-3/TRBV12-4
abundance: -
len: 15

CDR3aa: CASSLSGIWQETQYF
CDR3nt: TGTGCCAGCAGTTTAAGCGGGATTTGGCAAGAGACCCAGTACTTC
j_gene: TRBJ2-5
d_gene: TRBD2
v_gene: TRBV28
abundance: -
len: 15

CDR3aa: CSASGRAQGVEQYF
CDR3nt: TGCAGTGCTAGCGGGAGGGCACAGGGAGTCGAGCAGTACTTC
j_gene: TRBJ2-7
d_gene: TRBD2
v_gene: TRBV20-1
abundance: -
len: 14

CDR3aa: CASSPDRELNEQYF
CDR3nt: TGCGCCAGCAGCCCGGACAGGGAACTCAACGAGCAGTACTTC
j_gene: TRBJ2-7
d_gene: TRBD1
v_gene: TRBV5-1
abundance: many
len: 14

CDR3aa: CASSRAGTGELFF
CDR3nt: TGTGCCAGTAGTAGAGCGGGGACCGGGGAGCTGTTTTTT
j_gene: TRBJ2-2
d_gene: TRBD2
v_gene: TRBV19
abundance: few
len: 13

CDR3aa: CASSPIPHSGLSYEQYF
CDR3nt: TGTGCCAGCAGCCCCATCCCCCATAGCGGACTGAGCTACGAGCAGTACTTC
j_gene: TRBJ2-7
d_gene: -
v_gene: TRBV7-9
abundance: few
len: 17

CDR3aa: CASSLSPGGSGYEQYF
CDR3nt: TGTGCCAGCAGTTTATCCCCAGGGGGCAGCGGCTACGAGCAGTACTTC
j_gene: TRBJ2-7
d_gene: TRBD1
v_gene: TRBV27
abundance: -
len: 16

CDR3aa: CASSSEGMDEQFF
CDR3nt: TGTGCCAGCAGTTCTGAGGGGATGGATGAGCAGTTCTTC
j_gene: TRBJ2-1
d_gene: -
v_gene: TRBV12-3/TRBV12-4
abundance: few
len: 13

CDR3aa: CASSEEAGAGNTIYF
CDR3nt: TGTGCCAGCAGTGAGGAAGCAGGGGCCGGAAACACCATATATTTT
j_gene: TRBJ1-3
d_gene: -
v_gene: TRBV2
abundance: many
len: 15

CDR3aa: CASSHRQDTEAFF
CDR3nt: TGTGCCAGCAGTCACAGACAGGACACTGAAGCTTTCTTT
j_gene: TRBJ1-1
d_gene: -
v_gene: TRBV6-1
abundance: few
len: 13

CDR3aa: CASSYDMGVGSPLHF
CDR3nt: TGTGCCAGCAGTTACGACATGGGGGTAGGATCACCCCTCCACTTT
j_gene: TRBJ1-6
d_gene: -
v_gene: TRBV6-5
abundance: few
len: 15

CDR3aa: CSAPGTSAFETQYF
CDR3nt: TGCAGTGCTCCCGGGACTAGCGCGTTCGAGACCCAGTACTTC
j_gene: TRBJ2-5
d_gene: TRBD2
v_gene: TRBV20-1
abundance: many
len: 14

CDR3aa: CASSAGNTDTQYF
CDR3nt: TGTGCCAGCTCAGCGGGAAACACAGATACGCAGTATTTT
j_gene: TRBJ2-3
d_gene: TRBD2
v_gene: TRBV6-1
abundance: many
len: 13

CDR3aa: CASSSRTVRELFF
CDR3nt: TGTGCCAGCAGTTCCAGGACAGTTCGGGAGCTGTTTTTT
j_gene: TRBJ2-2
d_gene: -
v_gene: TRBV28
abundance: many
len: 13

CDR3aa: CSGRGEYEQYF
CDR3nt: TGCAGTGGGCGGGGGGAATACGAGCAGTACTTC
j_gene: TRBJ2-7
d_gene: TRBD2
v_gene: TRBV20-1
abundance: few
len: 11

CDR3aa: CASSLGGLTDSRYTF
CDR3nt: TGCGCCAGCAGCTTGGGAGGCTTGACAGATTCGCGCTACACCTTC
j_gene: TRBJ1-2
d_gene: -
v_gene: TRBV5-1
abundance: -
len: 15

CDR3aa: CASSMAGVTSRKTQYF
CDR3nt: TGTGCCAGTAGTATGGCCGGTGTGACTAGCAGGAAGACCCAGTACTTC
j_gene: TRBJ2-5
d_gene: TRBD2
v_gene: TRBV19
abundance: -
len: 16

CDR3aa: CASSGTGATSGRAREQYF
CDR3nt: TGTGCCAGCAGTGGCACAGGGGCGACTAGCGGGAGGGCCAGAGAGCAGTACTTC
j_gene: TRBJ2-7
d_gene: TRBD2
v_gene: TRBV25-1
abundance: -
len: 18

CDR3aa: CASSFPGSWTSGGVGRYNEQFF
CDR3nt: TGTGCCAGCAGTTTTCCGGGATCGTGGACTAGCGGGGGAGTGGGGAGGTACAATGAGCAGTTCTTC
j_gene: TRBJ2-1
d_gene: TRBD2
v_gene: TRBV28
abundance: few
len: 22

CDR3aa: CSARIAGGSNQPQHF
CDR3nt: TGCAGTGCTAGGATCGCAGGGGGTTCCAATCAGCCCCAGCATTTT
j_gene: TRBJ1-5
d_gene: TRBD1
v_gene: TRBV20-1
abundance: -
len: 15

CDR3aa: CSVELSGTGGSYEQYF
CDR3nt: TGCAGCGTTGAACTTTCTGGGACAGGGGGCAGCTACGAGCAGTACTTC
j_gene: TRBJ2-7
d_gene: TRBD1
v_gene: TRBV29-1
abundance: few
len: 16

CDR3aa: CASSLESGSSKSTGELFF
CDR3nt: TGTGCCAGCAGCTTAGAGAGCGGGAGCAGCAAAAGCACCGGGGAGCTGTTTTTT
j_gene: TRBJ2-2
d_gene: TRBD2
v_gene: TRBV11-3
abundance: -
len: 18

CDR3aa: CASASSQGNYGYTF
CDR3nt: TGTGCCAGCGCCTCATCACAGGGGAACTATGGCTACACCTTC
j_gene: TRBJ1-2
d_gene: TRBD1
v_gene: TRBV3-1
abundance: many
len: 14

CDR3aa: CASSQDRDSPHEQYF
CDR3nt: TGCGCCAGCAGCCAAGATCGGGACTCACCCCACGAGCAGTACTTC
j_gene: TRBJ2-7
d_gene: -
v_gene: TRBV4-1
abundance: -
len: 15

CDR3aa: CASSVSIGLAGAYEQYF
CDR3nt: TGCGCCAGCAGCGTCAGCATCGGTCTAGCGGGAGCCTACGAGCAGTACTTC
j_gene: TRBJ2-7
d_gene: TRBD2
v_gene: TRBV5-1
abundance: -
len: 17

CDR3aa: CASSPYSSTETQYF
CDR3nt: TGTGCCAGCAGCCCGTACTCTTCTACGGAGACCCAGTACTTC
j_gene: TRBJ2-5
d_gene: -
v_gene: TRBV7-3
abundance: few
len: 14

CDR3aa: CSASTILGTGDHEQYF
CDR3nt: TGCAGTGCAAGTACAATTCTCGGGACAGGGGACCACGAGCAGTACTTC
j_gene: TRBJ2-7
d_gene: TRBD1
v_gene: TRBV20-1
abundance: few
len: 16

CDR3aa: CASSQGAGPQHF
CDR3nt: TGTGCCAGTAGCCAGGGGGCAGGGCCCCAGCATTTT
j_gene: TRBJ1-5
d_gene: TRBD1
v_gene: TRBV19
abundance: -
len: 12

CDR3aa: CASSAGSGQAKNTEAFF
CDR3nt: TGTGCCAGTTCAGCTGGGTCGGGACAGGCTAAAAACACTGAAGCTTTCTTT
j_gene: TRBJ1-1
d_gene: TRBD1
v_gene: TRBV3-1
abundance: few
len: 17

CDR3aa: CASRGRGESYEQYF
CDR3nt: TGTGCCAGCAGGGGGCGGGGGGAGTCCTACGAGCAGTACTTC
j_gene: TRBJ2-7
d_gene: TRBD2
v_gene: TRBV28
abundance: -
len: 14

CDR3aa: CASSLGLAGYETQYF
CDR3nt: TGCGCCAGCAGCTTGGGACTAGCGGGATATGAGACCCAGTACTTC
j_gene: TRBJ2-5
d_gene: TRBD2
v_gene: TRBV5-1
abundance: -
len: 15

CDR3aa: CASSPGQGLWPQHF
CDR3nt: TGTGCCAGCAGCCCGGGACAGGGGTTATGGCCCCAGCATTTT
j_gene: TRBJ1-5
d_gene: TRBD1
v_gene: TRBV28
abundance: -
len: 14

CDR3aa: CASSLVPLDRGIDTQYF
CDR3nt: TGCGCCAGCAGCTTGGTACCCCTAGACAGGGGGATAGATACGCAGTATTTT
j_gene: TRBJ2-3
d_gene: TRBD1
v_gene: TRBV5-1
abundance: few
len: 17

CDR3aa: CASSAVGAGNEQFF
CDR3nt: TGTGCCAGCAGTGCTGTAGGGGCTGGGAATGAGCAGTTCTTC
j_gene: TRBJ2-1
d_gene: -
v_gene: TRBV6-1
abundance: few
len: 14

CDR3aa: CASRQGVGQETQYF
CDR3nt: TGTGCCAGCAGACAGGGGGTCGGGCAAGAGACCCAGTACTTC
j_gene: TRBJ2-5
d_gene: TRBD1
v_gene: TRBV6-1
abundance: few
len: 14

CDR3aa: CASSLRVTSGRANEQFF
CDR3nt: TGTGCCAGCAGCTTACGAGTGACTAGCGGGAGGGCCAATGAGCAGTTCTTC
j_gene: TRBJ2-1
d_gene: TRBD2
v_gene: TRBV7-6
abundance: few
len: 17

CDR3aa: CASSQGLPVGEQYF
CDR3nt: TGTGCCAGCAGCCAAGGTCTACCCGTAGGCGAGCAGTACTTC
j_gene: TRBJ2-7
d_gene: -
v_gene: TRBV14
abundance: -
len: 14

CDR3aa: CSVEGWGWTRAYETQYF
CDR3nt: TGCAGCGTTGAAGGTTGGGGCTGGACTAGAGCCTACGAGACCCAGTACTTC
j_gene: TRBJ2-5
d_gene: TRBD2
v_gene: TRBV29-1
abundance: few
len: 17